This TCR beta chain stems from a study of Tregs in tolerant kidney transplant recipients. Using immunoSEQ multiplex PCR, the repertoire was profiled, and TCRdb retains in-frame clones only, with some absent. The sample has some 68,000 clones, over 80% seen once; the top ten hold more than 4%. Per germline, CDR1 SGHNT and CDR2 YENEEA. V dropped 5 bases and J dropped 5; count of bases not matched to a gene: 12. This CDR3 comprises 16 residues. V is TRBV11-3 and J is TRBJ2-3, with TRBD1 matching 8 bases. This receptor was identified in a human donor in good health. Material for sequencing was CD4+ T cells from blood. The CDR3 is CASSPRGQGGGDTQYF. The CDR3 DNA is TGTGCCAGCAGCCCCCGCGGACAGGGAGGAGGAGATACGCAGTATTTT.